The rows below give T cell receptor beta chains drawn from one sample of a study of T cell responses to AZD1222 COVID-19 vaccine. Profiling relied on immunoSEQ multiplex PCR, and the TCRdb table lists in-frame clones only, not all of them. This table has 75,000 to 100,000 clones, roughly 90% appearing once. This specimen was peripheral blood, taken on day 0 of AZD1222 vaccination. Every receptor here comes from an adult in good health. Both conserved end residues are part of each CDR3. A D gene is named only where the DNA matches it firmly. The listing skips clone size in some rows; elsewhere it reads once, few, many or a size class.

v_gene	j_gene	d_gene	abundance	CDR3nt	CDR3aa
TRBV6-4	TRBJ2-7	-	once	TGTGCCAGCAGTGACTCTTTGGCTAATTCCTACGAGCAGTACTTC	CASSDSLANSYEQYF
TRBV7-9	TRBJ2-2	-	-	TGTGCCAGCAGCCCCGCTCTGGGCGCCGGGGAGCTGTTTTTT	CASSPALGAGELFF
TRBV10-3	TRBJ1-5	-	-	TGTGCCATCAGTGGTCAAGGCAATCAGCCCCAGCATTTT	CAISGQGNQPQHF
TRBV4-1	TRBJ2-1	TRBD2	-	TGCGCCAGCAGCCAAGGACTAGCACTTGAGCAGTTCTTC	CASSQGLALEQFF
TRBV10-1	TRBJ2-1	-	-	TGCGCCAGCAGTGAGTCTACAGTTCGCAATGAGCAGTTCTTC	CASSESTVRNEQFF
TRBV7-2	TRBJ2-7	-	-	TGTGCCAGCAGCTTAGATAGGGGGGGACTCTACGAGCAGTACTTC	CASSLDRGGLYEQYF
TRBV28	TRBJ2-7	TRBD1	-	TGTGCCAGCAGTTCGTCCGGGACAGGGGACCACGAGCAGTACTTC	CASSSSGTGDHEQYF
TRBV7-2	TRBJ2-5	-	-	TGTGCCAGCAGCCCCTCGATCGAGACCCAGTACTTC	CASSPSIETQYF
TRBV30	TRBJ2-5	-	-	TGTGCCTGGAGTGACGCGGCAGGTCGAGAGACCCAGTACTTC	CAWSDAAGRETQYF
TRBV3-1/TRBV3-2	TRBJ2-1	-	-	TGTGCCAGCAGCCAAGAAATTCGGGATGAGCAGTTCTTC	CASSQEIRDEQFF
TRBV30	TRBJ1-6	-	-	TGTGCCTGGAGTGTACAAGGGCGCGGTAATTCACCCCTCCACTTT	CAWSVQGRGNSPLHF
TRBV28	TRBJ1-6	-	once	TGTGCCAGCAGGCGACACCCTATCCGCTCCTATAATTCACCCCTCCACTTT	CASRRHPIRSYNSPLHF
TRBV6-5	TRBJ1-2	TRBD1	-	TGTGCCAGCAGTCCGGGACAGGGAAAGAACTATGGCTACACCTTC	CASSPGQGKNYGYTF
TRBV5-1	TRBJ1-1	-	-	TGCGCCAGCAGCTTTAACCCGAGGATAAACACTGAAGCTTTCTTT	CASSFNPRINTEAFF
TRBV7-8	TRBJ2-7	TRBD2	-	TGTGCCAGCAGCTTAGCGGGGAGGGCCTTCGGCGAGCAGTACTTC	CASSLAGRAFGEQYF
TRBV4-2	TRBJ1-1	-	-	TGTGCCAGCAGCCATTCTCAGGGGAACGTGAACACTGAAGCTTTCTTT	CASSHSQGNVNTEAFF
TRBV5-1	TRBJ2-7	-	-	TGCGCCAGCAGCCCTGCCCCGGACGCTACTTGGGTGCAGTACTTC	CASSPAPDATWVQYF
TRBV7-9	TRBJ1-2	TRBD1	once	TGTGCCAGCAGCTTGGGACAGGGAATCTATGGCTACACCTTC	CASSLGQGIYGYTF
TRBV9	TRBJ2-1	TRBD1	-	TGTGCCAGCAGCACTCGGGACAGGGACAATGAGCAGTTCTTC	CASSTRDRDNEQFF
TRBV6-5	TRBJ2-2	-	-	TGTGCCAGCAGTTACCTTAGCATTGGCCTCACCGGGGAGCTGTTTTTT	CASSYLSIGLTGELFF
TRBV21-1	TRBJ2-3	-	-	TGTGCCAGCAGCAAAGTTGAGCGGGGCACGGCAGATACGCAGTATTTT	CASSKVERGTADTQYF
TRBV29-1	TRBJ1-2	-	once	TGCAGCGCCGCGGACACTATGCAGGGCTACACCTTC	CSAADTMQGYTF
TRBV19	TRBJ2-1	-	-	TGTGCCAGTAGCTGGGCCAATGAGCAGTTCTTC	CASSWANEQFF
TRBV5-1	TRBJ1-6	-	-	TGCGCCAGCAGCTCGGACAGAGGTTCACCCCTCCACTTT	CASSSDRGSPLHF
TRBV15	TRBJ2-1	-	-	TGTGCCACCAGCAGAGGCGGGATTAGCTCCTACAATGAGCAGTTCTTC	CATSRGGISSYNEQFF
TRBV28	TRBJ1-5	TRBD1	-	TGTGCCAGCAGTTTGGCGGGGACAGGGTCTGGTCAGCCCCAGCATTTT	CASSLAGTGSGQPQHF
TRBV5-1	TRBJ2-3	TRBD1	-	TGCGCCAGCAGCTTGGGGACAGGGGGCTCCGTAGATACGCAGTATTTT	CASSLGTGGSVDTQYF
TRBV19	TRBJ1-1	TRBD1	-	TGTGCCAGTAGTGCAAGACAGGGGGGTATGACTGAAGCTTTCTTT	CASSARQGGMTEAFF
TRBV6-5	TRBJ1-1	-	-	TGTGCCAGCAGTTATTCCGGTGTAAACACTGAAGCTTTCTTT	CASSYSGVNTEAFF
TRBV5-1	TRBJ1-3	-	-	TGCGCCAGCAGAAGCTCGGGGGTCGTAGGAAACACCATATATTTT	CASRSSGVVGNTIYF
TRBV6-5	TRBJ1-5	-	-	TGTGCCAGCAGGATTTCGGGATCGAATCAGCCCCAGCATTTT	CASRISGSNQPQHF
TRBV6-5	TRBJ1-1	-	-	TGTGCCAGCAGTTACCTAGGGGAAGCTTTCTTT	CASSYLGEAFF
TRBV6-2/TRBV6-3	TRBJ2-7	-	-	TGTGCCAGCAGTGCTTCAAGAGAGAGGGCTAGAGAGCAGTACTTC	CASSASRERAREQYF
TRBV7-9	TRBJ2-7	-	-	TGTGCCAGCAGCTTAGTAGGGACAATTCCCTACGAGCAGTACTTC	CASSLVGTIPYEQYF
TRBV28	TRBJ2-4	-	-	TGTGCCAGCAGTTTACGGGCGGGATCAGCCAAAAACATTCAGTACTTC	CASSLRAGSAKNIQYF
TRBV2	TRBJ2-3	-	once	TGTGCCAGCAGTGAAGATGGGGGTGGTACGCAGTATTTT	CASSEDGGGTQYF
TRBV3-1/TRBV3-2	TRBJ1-2	-	-	TGTGCCAGCAGCCAAGCGCCACGAACGAACTATGGCTACACCTTC	CASSQAPRTNYGYTF
TRBV28	TRBJ1-2	-	-	TGTGCCAGCAACCTGTTTGGGGGGTTAGGCTACACCTTC	CASNLFGGLGYTF
TRBV5-1	TRBJ1-6	-	few	TGCGCCAGCAGCTTGGCCGCCGGGATCAATAATTCACCCCTCCACTTT	CASSLAAGINNSPLHF
TRBV7-9	TRBJ1-2	-	-	TGTGCCAGCAGCGACCCTAGAGGCTACACCTTC	CASSDPRGYTF
TRBV19	TRBJ2-7	-	-	TGTGCCAGTAGTACCCTACAGGGAACCTACGAGCAGTACTTC	CASSTLQGTYEQYF
TRBV27	TRBJ1-2	TRBD1	-	TGTGCCAGCAGACCAGACAGGGACTATGGCTACACCTTC	CASRPDRDYGYTF
TRBV3-1/TRBV3-2	TRBJ1-1	-	-	TGTGCCAGCAGCCAATCAGGGTCTTTCAGGGGTTTCTTT	CASSQSGSFRGFF
TRBV30	TRBJ1-6	TRBD1	-	TGTGCCTGGAGTGTACATCCGGGACAGGGAAACCCCCTCCACTTT	CAWSVHPGQGNPLHF
TRBV7-9	TRBJ2-2	TRBD1	-	TGTGCCAGCAGCTTAGCGCAGGGGACAGGGAACACCGGGGAGCTGTTTTTT	CASSLAQGTGNTGELFF
TRBV29-1	TRBJ1-1	-	-	TGCAGCGTTGTATCGTTGGGGGGCCCCATGAACACTGAAGCTTTCTTT	CSVVSLGGPMNTEAFF
TRBV2	TRBJ1-4	-	few	TGTGCCAGCATCCCAGGAAGGTATAATGAAAAACTGTTTTTT	CASIPGRYNEKLFF
TRBV7-9	TRBJ2-5	-	-	TGTGCCAGCAGCTGGGGCCAGCTCCAAGAGACCCAGTACTTC	CASSWGQLQETQYF
TRBV19	TRBJ1-1	-	-	TGTGCCAGCCGCGCCGGCCTGAACACTGAAGCTTTCTTT	CASRAGLNTEAFF
TRBV2	TRBJ1-6	-	-	TGTGCCAGCAGTGTTCAGGGTGTAGGTTCACCCCTCCACTTT	CASSVQGVGSPLHF
TRBV7-2	TRBJ1-5	-	-	TGTGCCAGCAGCTTAGTAGCGCAGAGGGCGGATCAGCCCCAGCATTTT	CASSLVAQRADQPQHF
TRBV12-5	TRBJ2-1	TRBD2	-	TGTGCTAGTGGTTTGGGACTAGCATTGTCCCCGACCGGGCAGTTCTTC	CASGLGLALSPTGQFF
TRBV12-3/TRBV12-4	TRBJ2-5	-	-	TGTGCCAGCAGTAGGGAGCCTGTAGAGACCCAGTACTTC	CASSREPVETQYF